The clone carrying this T cell receptor beta chain was found a few times. Germline loops: CDR1 MNHEY, CDR2 SVGAGI. Trimming took off 6 bases at V and 8 bases at J, with 16 bases between the two ends. The CDR3 has 13 amino acids. This record comes from a study of blood T cell repertoires in COVID-19. About the research overall: PBMCs, B-cell-depleted T cells, or T cells provided the cDNA or gDNA that made up the material.

Seattle's enrolled individuals joined amid active infection and were then monitored longitudinally. In the authors' workflow: From reference gene primer amplification, estimates of nucleated cell counts were derived. This table comes from immunoSEQ multiplex PCR, and its TCRdb copy is limited to in-frame clones, with some not included. That table furnishes V, J and clone size, whereas the DNA furnished D and trimming. The sample holds around 300,000 clones, around 89% seen once. Sequencing used peripheral blood. The receptor was derived from a young woman with COVID-19, enrolled during active disease. The chain joins TRBV6-5 to TRBJ1-2, with D hard to call. CDR3 nucleotide sequence: TGTGCCAGCAGCAACCCTAGCGGGTGGGGCTACACCTTC. Its translation is CASSNPSGWGYTF.